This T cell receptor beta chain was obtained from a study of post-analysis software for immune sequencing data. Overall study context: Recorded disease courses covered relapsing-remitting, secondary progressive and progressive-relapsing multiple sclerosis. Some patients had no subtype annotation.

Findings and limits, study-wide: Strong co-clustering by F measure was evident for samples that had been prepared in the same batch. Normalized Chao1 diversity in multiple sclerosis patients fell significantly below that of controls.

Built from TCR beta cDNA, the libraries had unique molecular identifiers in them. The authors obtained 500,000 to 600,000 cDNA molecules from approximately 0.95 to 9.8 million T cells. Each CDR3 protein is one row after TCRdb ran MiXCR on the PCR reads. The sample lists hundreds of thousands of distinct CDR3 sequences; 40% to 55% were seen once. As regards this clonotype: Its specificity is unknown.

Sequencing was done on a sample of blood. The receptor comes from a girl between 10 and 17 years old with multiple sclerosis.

CDR3 loop: CSVEQGAADTQYF. Here the CDR3 DNA reads TGCAGCGTTGAACAGGGGGCTGCAGATACGCAGTATTTT. This sequence joins TRBV29-1 and TRBJ2-3; TRBD1 aligns across 8 bases. This CDR3 contains 13 residues. Looked up from germline, CDR1 is SQVTM and CDR2 is ANQGSEA. The ends lost 2 bases at V and 4 bases at J; junction bases unmatched: 2.